The text below deals with one T cell receptor (beta chain). Its antigen is as yet unknown. Universal primer sites and UMIs were introduced during 5'RACE template-switching synthesis of TCR cDNA. TCRdb re-called the 5' RACE reads with MiXCR, one entry per CDR3 protein. This table holds fewer than 350,000 distinct CDR3 sequences, 8.7% found once. The data stem from a study of T cells after yellow fever vaccination. Points from the study as a whole: Clones that expanded after primary vaccination mostly reappeared after the booster (roughly 97% CD4, approximately 85% CD8).

The V end lost 3 bases, the J end lost 12 bases, and 13 bases lay between the germline ends. The CDR3 contains 12 residues. Germline V lookup: CDR1 SGDLS, CDR2 YYNGEE. The TCR originated in a man aged 18 to 30 who received the YFV17D yellow fever vaccine. The chain has TRBV9 and TRBJ2-1; no clear D. Sequencing used PBMCs, obtained on the day of the first yellow fever vaccination. The CDR3 region is CASSGLGGLQFF. The CDR3 region has the DNA TGTGCCAGCAGCGGATTAGGTGGGCTGCAGTTCTTC.